This entry concerns a single TCR beta chain. Its antigen is not identified. cDNA libraries of TCR beta carried unique molecular identifiers. A single record per CDR3 protein comes from TCRdb applying MiXCR to the PCR reads. This table has hundreds of thousands of distinct CDR3 sequences, 25% to 30% appearing once. The data are from a study of post-analysis software for immune sequencing data. Study details: Included courses were relapsing-remitting and secondary progressive multiple sclerosis; progressive-relapsing multiple sclerosis was also included. Study-level results: Included in a set of roughly five TRBV segments more frequent in patients than controls were TRBV5-6, TRBV5-1 and TRBV20-1. Multiple sclerosis patients had significantly lower normalized Chao1 diversity than controls.

The germline gives CDR1 SGHAT, CDR2 FQNNGV. CDR3 length equals 17 residues. With 5 bases clipped from V and 5 bases from J, the junction kept 8 bases outside the gene matches. Sequenced sample: blood. The rearrangement uses TRBV11-2 and TRBJ2-1; 14 nucleotides align to TRBD2. The clonotype originates from a girl aged 10 to 17 with multiple sclerosis. CDR3 nucleotide sequence: TGTGCCAGCAGCCCCAGGCCGGGACTAGCGGGGGACAATGAGCAGTTCTTC. Protein: CASSPRPGLAGDNEQFF. The full variable domain, its missing parts supplied by reference TRBV11-2 and TRBJ2-1, is EAGVAQSPRYKIIEKRQSVAFWCNPISGHATLYWYQQILGQGPKLLIQFQNNGVVDDSQLPKDRFSAERLKGVDSTLKIQPAKLEDSAVYLCASSPRPGLAGDNEQFFGPGTRLTVL.